The 2 T cell receptor beta chains below all came from one sample that was sequenced in a study of identical twins. TCRdb recomputed calls from the 5' RACE reads with MiXCR, one row per CDR3 protein. The sample includes 450,000 or so distinct CDR3 sequences, roughly 13% of them seen just once. These data also formed part of another study, on yellow fever vaccine responses in identical twins.

The specimen was CD4+ T cells sorted from blood. Receptor source: a woman in her late teens or twenties in good health.

The chain recombines TRBV3-1 with TRBJ2-7, with D perhaps matching TRBD1 (5 bases). CDR1 and CDR2 from the germline V gene are LGHDT and YNNKEL (reference sequence). Deletions cut 0 bases from V and 2 bases from J, with 8 bases between. This CDR3 has 14 residues. The CDR3 DNA reads as TGTGCCAGCAGCCAAGAAGGGGTTACCTACGAGCAGTACTTC. Amino acids: CASSQEGVTYEQYF.

The V and J genes are TRBV7-2 and TRBJ2-5; 7 nucleotides match TRBD1. The CDR3 spans 14 residues. Trimming removed 5 bases from V and 7 bases from J; junction bases left unmatched: 10. Looked up from germline, CDR1 is SGHTA and CDR2 is FQGNSA. The CDR3 nucleotides read TGTGCCAGCAGCCCGGGGACAGCCAAGGGGACCCAGTACTTC. It yields the protein CASSPGTAKGTQYF.